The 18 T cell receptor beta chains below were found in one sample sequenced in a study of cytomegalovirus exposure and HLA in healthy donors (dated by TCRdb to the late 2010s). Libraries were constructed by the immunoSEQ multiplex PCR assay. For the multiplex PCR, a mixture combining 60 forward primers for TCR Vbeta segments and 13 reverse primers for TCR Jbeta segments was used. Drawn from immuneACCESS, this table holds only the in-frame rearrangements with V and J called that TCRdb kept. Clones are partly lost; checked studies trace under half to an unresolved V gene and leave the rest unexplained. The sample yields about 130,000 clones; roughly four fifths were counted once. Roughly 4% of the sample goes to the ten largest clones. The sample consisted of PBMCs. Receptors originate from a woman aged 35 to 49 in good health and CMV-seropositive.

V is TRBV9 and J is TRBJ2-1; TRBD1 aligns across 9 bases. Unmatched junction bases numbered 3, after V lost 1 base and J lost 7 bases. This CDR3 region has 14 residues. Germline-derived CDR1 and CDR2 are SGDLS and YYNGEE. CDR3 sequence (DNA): TGTGCCAGCAGCGTAATGACAGGGGGTAATGAGCAGTTCTTC. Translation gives CASSVMTGGNEQFF. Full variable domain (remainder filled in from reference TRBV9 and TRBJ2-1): DSGVTQTPKHLITATGQRVTLRCSPRSGDLSVYWYQQSLDQGLQFLIQYYNGEERAKGNILERFSAQQFPDLHSELNLSSLELGDSALYFCASSVMTGGNEQFFGPGTRLTVL.

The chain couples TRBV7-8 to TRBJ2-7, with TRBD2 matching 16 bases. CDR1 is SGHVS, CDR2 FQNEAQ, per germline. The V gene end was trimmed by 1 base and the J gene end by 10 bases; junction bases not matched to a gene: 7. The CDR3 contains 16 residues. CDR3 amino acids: CASSLVGTSGRVTQYF. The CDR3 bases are TGTGCCAGCAGCTTAGTCGGGACTAGCGGGAGGGTTACCCAGTACTTC.

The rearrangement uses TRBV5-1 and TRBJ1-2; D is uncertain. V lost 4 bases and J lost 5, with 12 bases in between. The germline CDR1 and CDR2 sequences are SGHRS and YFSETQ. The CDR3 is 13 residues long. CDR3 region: CASSRTDLYGYTF. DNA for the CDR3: TGCGCCAGCAGCCGGACTGACCTTTATGGCTACACCTTC.

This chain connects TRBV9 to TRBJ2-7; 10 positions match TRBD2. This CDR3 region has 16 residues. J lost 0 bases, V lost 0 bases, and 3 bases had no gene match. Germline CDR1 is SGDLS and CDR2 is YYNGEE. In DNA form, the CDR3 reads TGTGCCAGCAGCGTAGCGGCTAGCGGGAGCTCCTACGAGCAGTACTTC. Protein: CASSVAASGSSYEQYF.

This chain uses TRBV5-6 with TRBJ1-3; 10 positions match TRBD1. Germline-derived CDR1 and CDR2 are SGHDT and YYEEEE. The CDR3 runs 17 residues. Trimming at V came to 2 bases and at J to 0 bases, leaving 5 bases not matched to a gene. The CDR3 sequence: CASSFVDRGDSGNTIYF. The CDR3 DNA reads TGTGCCAGCAGCTTTGTGGACAGGGGGGACTCTGGAAACACCATATATTTT.

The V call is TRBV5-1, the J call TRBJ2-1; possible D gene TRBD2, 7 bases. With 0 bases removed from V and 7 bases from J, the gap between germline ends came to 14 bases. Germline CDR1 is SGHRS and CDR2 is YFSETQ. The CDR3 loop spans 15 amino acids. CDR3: CASSLAGGLGNEQFF. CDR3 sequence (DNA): TGCGCCAGCAGCTTGGCCGGGGGGCTCGGGAATGAGCAGTTCTTC.

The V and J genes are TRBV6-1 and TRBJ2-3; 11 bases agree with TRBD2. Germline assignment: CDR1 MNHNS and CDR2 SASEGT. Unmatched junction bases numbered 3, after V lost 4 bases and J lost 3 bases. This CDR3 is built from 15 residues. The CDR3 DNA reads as TGTGCCAGCAGTGGTAGCGGGAGGGAGACAGATACGCAGTATTTT. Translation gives CASSGSGRETDTQYF.

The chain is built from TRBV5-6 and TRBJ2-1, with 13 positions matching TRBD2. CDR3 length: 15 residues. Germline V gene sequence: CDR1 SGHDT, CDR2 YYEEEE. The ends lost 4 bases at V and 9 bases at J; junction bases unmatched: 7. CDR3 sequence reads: CASSRGLAGVGEQFF. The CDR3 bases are TGTGCCAGCAGCCGCGGACTAGCGGGAGTAGGTGAGCAGTTCTTC.

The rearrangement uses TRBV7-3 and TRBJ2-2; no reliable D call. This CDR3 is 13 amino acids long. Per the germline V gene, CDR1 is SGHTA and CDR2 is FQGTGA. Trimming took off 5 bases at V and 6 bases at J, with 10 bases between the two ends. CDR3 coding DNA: TGTGCCAGCAGCCCGACTGGTTCCGGGGAGCTGTTTTTT. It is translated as CASSPTGSGELFF. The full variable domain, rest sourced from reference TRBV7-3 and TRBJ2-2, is GAGVSQTPSNKVTEKGKYVELRCDPISGHTALYWYRQSLGQGPEFLIYFQGTGAADDSGLPNDRFFAVRPEGSVSTLKIQRTERGDSAVYLCASSPTGSGELFFGEGSRLTVL.

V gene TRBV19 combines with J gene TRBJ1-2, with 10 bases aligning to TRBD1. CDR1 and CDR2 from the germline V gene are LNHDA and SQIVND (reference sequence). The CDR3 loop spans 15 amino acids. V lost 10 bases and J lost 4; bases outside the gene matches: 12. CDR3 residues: CATRSGTGALYGYTF. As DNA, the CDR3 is TGTGCCACCCGGTCCGGGACAGGGGCTCTCTATGGCTACACCTTC.

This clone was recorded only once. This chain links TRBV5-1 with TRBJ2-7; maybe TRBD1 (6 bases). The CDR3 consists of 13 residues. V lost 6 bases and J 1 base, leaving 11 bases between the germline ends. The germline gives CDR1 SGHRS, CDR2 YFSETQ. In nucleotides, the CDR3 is TGCGCCAGCACCCCGGACAGTTCCTACGAGCAGTACTTC. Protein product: CASTPDSSYEQYF. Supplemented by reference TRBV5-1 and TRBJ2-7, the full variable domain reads KAGVTQTPRYLIKTRGQQVTLSCSPISGHRSVSWYQQTPGQGLQFLFEYFSETQRNKGNFPGRFSGRQFSNSRSEMNVSTLELGDSALYLCASTPDSSYEQYFGPGTRLTVT.

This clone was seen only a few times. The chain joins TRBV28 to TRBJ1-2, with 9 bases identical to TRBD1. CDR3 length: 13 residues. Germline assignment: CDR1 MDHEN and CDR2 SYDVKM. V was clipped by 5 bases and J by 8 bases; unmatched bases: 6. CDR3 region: CASSPGTGKGYTF. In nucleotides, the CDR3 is TGTGCCAGCAGTCCCGGGACAGGGAAGGGCTACACCTTC.

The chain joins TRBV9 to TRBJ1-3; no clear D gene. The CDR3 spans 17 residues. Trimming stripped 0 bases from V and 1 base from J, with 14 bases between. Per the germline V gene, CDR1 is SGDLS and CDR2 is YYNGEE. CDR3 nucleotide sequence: TGTGCCAGCAGCGTAGATTCACGGCGGTTATCTGGAAACACCATATATTTT. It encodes CASSVDSRRLSGNTIYF.

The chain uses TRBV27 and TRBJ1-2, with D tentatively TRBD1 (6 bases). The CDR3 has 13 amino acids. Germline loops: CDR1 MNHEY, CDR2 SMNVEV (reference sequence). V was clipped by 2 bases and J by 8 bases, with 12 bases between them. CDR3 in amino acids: CASSLTWGQGYTF. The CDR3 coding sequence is TGTGCCAGCAGTTTAACCTGGGGGCAAGGCTACACCTTC.

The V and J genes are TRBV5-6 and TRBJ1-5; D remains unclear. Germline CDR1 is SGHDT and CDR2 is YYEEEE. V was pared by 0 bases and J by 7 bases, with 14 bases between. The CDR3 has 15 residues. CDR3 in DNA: TGTGCCAGCAGCTTGGCCGGAAGGGCGGGGCAGCCCCAGCATTTT. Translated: CASSLAGRAGQPQHF.

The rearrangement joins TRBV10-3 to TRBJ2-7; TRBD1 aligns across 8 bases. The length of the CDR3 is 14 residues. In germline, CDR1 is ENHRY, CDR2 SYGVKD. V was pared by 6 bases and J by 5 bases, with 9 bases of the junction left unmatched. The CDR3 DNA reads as TGTGCCATCAGCTTAACAGGGGGAAATGACGAGCAGTACTTC. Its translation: CAISLTGGNDEQYF.

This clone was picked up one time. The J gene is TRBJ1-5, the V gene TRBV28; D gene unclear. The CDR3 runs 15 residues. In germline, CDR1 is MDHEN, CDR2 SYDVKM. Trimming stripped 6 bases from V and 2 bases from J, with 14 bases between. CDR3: CASRPPGIRNQPQHF. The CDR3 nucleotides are TGTGCCAGCAGACCTCCGGGGATCCGCAATCAGCCCCAGCATTTT. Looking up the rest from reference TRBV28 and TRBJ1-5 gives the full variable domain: DVKVTQSSRYLVKRTGEKVFLECVQDMDHENMFWYRQDPGLGLRLIYFSYDVKMKEKGDIPEGYSVSREKKERFSLILESASTNQTSMYLCASRPPGIRNQPQHFGDGTRLSIL.

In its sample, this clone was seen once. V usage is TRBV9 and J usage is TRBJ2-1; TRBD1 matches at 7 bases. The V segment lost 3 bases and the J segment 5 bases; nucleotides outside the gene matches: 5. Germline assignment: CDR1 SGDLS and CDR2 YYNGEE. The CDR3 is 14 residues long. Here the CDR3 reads CASSALQGHNEQFF. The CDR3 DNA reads TGTGCCAGCAGCGCGTTACAGGGGCACAATGAGCAGTTCTTC.